The clone carrying this TCR beta chain has only one observation. This entry comes from a study of shared clonotypes between healthy human individuals. Study-level information: For every donor, three CD4 naive, three CD4 memory, two CD8 naive and one CD8 memory plates were used.

TCRdb's copy holds only in-frame clones and misses some; the assay was immunoSEQ multiplex PCR. The sample comprises under 1,100,000 clones, about 75% of which are singletons, and approximately 1.5% rests with the top ten. The study separated CD4+ cells into CD45RA+ naive and CD45RA-negative memory subsets. The specimen sequenced was memory CD4+ T cells sorted from blood. Subset indicated: CD45RA-negative fraction. The receptor was isolated from a man aged 18 to 29 in good health.

CDR3 DNA: TGCGCCAGCAGCTTGGTCGGTACGGGCAAAGCCTACGAGCAGTACTTC. As protein: CASSLVGTGKAYEQYF. The chain uses TRBV5-1 and TRBJ2-7; D gene ambiguous. The CDR3 loop spans 16 amino acids. The germline V gene encodes CDR1 SGHRS and CDR2 YFSETQ. V was shortened by 0 bases and J by 2 bases, with 15 bases between the two germline ends.